Listed here are 2 T cell receptor beta chains from one sample, sequenced in a study of somatic mutations in cytotoxic T cells in rheumatoid arthritis. The table came from immunoSEQ multiplex PCR; TCRdb's copy has only in-frame clones and leaves some out. Of tens of thousands of clones listed, 80% to 85% are singletons. Material for sequencing was CD8+ T cells sorted from blood. The receptors here all came from an adult with rheumatoid arthritis.

The gene calls are TRBV11-2 and TRBJ2-7; tentatively, D is TRBD2 (5 bases). V lost 2 bases and J 1 base, leaving 9 bases between the germline ends. Germline CDR1 SGHAT, CDR2 FQNNGV. The CDR3 length is 14 residues. CDR3 loop: CASSLQRRSYEQYF. CDR3 in DNA: TGTGCCAGCAGCTTACAGCGGAGGTCCTACGAGCAGTACTTC.

The chain links TRBV11-2 to TRBJ2-1; D is unresolved. The CDR3 totals 13 residues. Germline-derived CDR1 and CDR2 are SGHAT and FQNNGV. The germline V and J ends were trimmed by 10 bases and 2 bases, with 12 bases remaining between them. CDR3 amino acids: CATVPSTYNEQFF. DNA of the CDR3: TGTGCCACCGTCCCGTCGACCTACAATGAGCAGTTCTTC.